This is a list of T cell receptor beta chains from one sample in a study of shared clonotypes between healthy human individuals. TCRdb keeps only in-frame clones here, not all; method: immunoSEQ multiplex PCR. The sample includes around 1.5 million clones, approximately 98% of them seen just once. The sequenced material came from naive CD4+ T cells sorted from blood. The receptors come from a man aged 30 to 45 in good health. Each CDR3 is given with its conserved first and last residue. The D gene is left open where the match is weak. Size is stated for part of the rows, as once, few or many counts, or as a class when the clone is expanded.

j_call: TRBJ2-7; d_call: .; v_call: TRBV5-1; clone_size: .; cdr3_aa: CASSSYDMYEQYF; cdr3_nt: TGCGCCAGCAGCTCCTACGACATGTACGAGCAGTACTTC
j_call: TRBJ2-7; d_call: .; v_call: TRBV5-4; clone_size: .; cdr3_aa: CASSSGRGRYEQYF; cdr3_nt: TGTGCCAGCAGCTCGGGACGGGGGCGTTACGAGCAGTACTTC
j_call: TRBJ2-7; d_call: TRBD2; v_call: TRBV5-1; clone_size: .; cdr3_aa: CASSFDLAGIYDEQYF; cdr3_nt: TGCGCCAGCAGCTTCGACCTAGCGGGAATTTACGACGAGCAGTACTTC
j_call: TRBJ2-1; d_call: TRBD2; v_call: TRBV10-2; clone_size: .; cdr3_aa: CASSLTRLAGDLMEQFF; cdr3_nt: TGCGCCAGCAGCTTAACAAGACTAGCGGGAGATCTAATGGAGCAGTTCTTC
j_call: TRBJ1-5; d_call: .; v_call: TRBV7-8; clone_size: .; cdr3_aa: CASSLAAWGRGNQPQHF; cdr3_nt: TGTGCCAGCAGCTTAGCGGCCTGGGGCAGGGGCAATCAGCCCCAGCATTTT
j_call: TRBJ2-2; d_call: .; v_call: TRBV5-4; clone_size: .; cdr3_aa: CASSLGGGTNTGELFF; cdr3_nt: TGTGCCAGCAGCTTGGGTGGGGGCACGAACACCGGGGAGCTGTTTTTT
j_call: TRBJ1-4; d_call: TRBD1; v_call: TRBV10-3; clone_size: .; cdr3_aa: CAISGGTGEKLFF; cdr3_nt: TGTGCCATCAGTGGTGGGACAGGGGAAAAACTGTTTTTT
j_call: TRBJ2-7; d_call: .; v_call: TRBV10-3; clone_size: .; cdr3_aa: CAISDIAREQYF; cdr3_nt: TGTGCCATCAGTGATATAGCGAGGGAGCAGTACTTC
j_call: TRBJ2-1; d_call: TRBD2; v_call: TRBV19; clone_size: .; cdr3_aa: CASSIRSGRRVDEQFF; cdr3_nt: TGTGCCAGTAGTATACGTAGCGGGAGGCGAGTGGATGAGCAGTTCTTC
j_call: TRBJ2-1; d_call: TRBD1; v_call: TRBV28; clone_size: .; cdr3_aa: CASSSPWGQGGNEQFF; cdr3_nt: TGTGCCAGCAGTTCCCCGTGGGGACAGGGGGGCAATGAGCAGTTCTTC
j_call: TRBJ2-1; d_call: TRBD2; v_call: TRBV27; clone_size: .; cdr3_aa: CASSFGRSGNYNEQFF; cdr3_nt: TGTGCCAGCAGTTTCGGGCGAAGCGGGAACTACAATGAGCAGTTCTTC
j_call: TRBJ2-3; d_call: TRBD2; v_call: TRBV5-4; clone_size: .; cdr3_aa: CASSLGVREGTDTQYF; cdr3_nt: TGTGCCAGCAGCTTGGGGGTACGGGAGGGCACAGATACGCAGTATTTT
j_call: TRBJ2-1; d_call: .; v_call: TRBV9; clone_size: .; cdr3_aa: CASSVDRGGYNEQFF; cdr3_nt: TGTGCCAGCAGCGTAGACAGGGGGGGTTACAATGAGCAGTTCTTC
j_call: TRBJ2-1; d_call: .; v_call: TRBV13; clone_size: .; cdr3_aa: CASSSKPDRGNEQFF; cdr3_nt: TGTGCCAGCAGCTCAAAGCCTGATAGGGGCAATGAGCAGTTCTTC
j_call: TRBJ2-7; d_call: .; v_call: TRBV11-2; clone_size: .; cdr3_aa: CASSEAPGSSYEQYF; cdr3_nt: TGTGCCAGCAGCGAGGCACCAGGGAGCTCCTACGAGCAGTACTTC
j_call: TRBJ2-5; d_call: TRBD2; v_call: TRBV5-1; clone_size: .; cdr3_aa: CASSTGLAAPQETQYF; cdr3_nt: TGCGCCAGCAGCACCGGACTAGCGGCCCCTCAAGAGACCCAGTACTTC
j_call: TRBJ1-1; d_call: TRBD1; v_call: TRBV5-4; clone_size: .; cdr3_aa: CASSNTGGLNTEAFF; cdr3_nt: TGTGCCAGCAGCAATACAGGGGGCTTAAACACTGAAGCTTTCTTT
j_call: TRBJ1-3; d_call: .; v_call: TRBV5-1; clone_size: once; cdr3_aa: CASSPVPGSGNTIYF; cdr3_nt: TGCGCCAGCAGCCCCGTCCCGGGCTCTGGAAACACCATATATTTT
j_call: TRBJ2-7; d_call: TRBD2; v_call: TRBV6-5; clone_size: once; cdr3_aa: CASSSSGLARNEQYF; cdr3_nt: TGTGCCAGCAGTTCATCTGGACTAGCGCGTAACGAGCAGTACTTC
j_call: TRBJ1-1; d_call: .; v_call: TRBV11-2; clone_size: .; cdr3_aa: CASSPRDVGNTEAFF; cdr3_nt: TGTGCCAGCAGCCCCCGAGACGTGGGCAACACTGAAGCTTTCTTT
j_call: TRBJ2-3; d_call: TRBD1; v_call: TRBV18; clone_size: .; cdr3_aa: CASSPRRTGGTDTQYF; cdr3_nt: TGTGCCAGCTCACCACGAAGGACAGGGGGCACAGATACGCAGTATTTT
j_call: TRBJ1-2; d_call: TRBD1; v_call: TRBV28; clone_size: .; cdr3_aa: CASSPPGQGAGYTF; cdr3_nt: TGTGCCAGCAGTCCCCCGGGACAGGGGGCGGGCTACACCTTC
j_call: TRBJ2-7; d_call: .; v_call: TRBV12-5; clone_size: .; cdr3_aa: CASGFRRGIGRPSPYEQYF; cdr3_nt: TGTGCTAGTGGTTTCAGGAGGGGGATTGGAAGACCTAGTCCCTACGAGCAGTACTTC
j_call: TRBJ2-7; d_call: .; v_call: TRBV28; clone_size: once; cdr3_aa: CASSLLAFEQYF; cdr3_nt: TGTGCCAGCAGTTTATTAGCATTCGAGCAGTACTTC
j_call: TRBJ2-1; d_call: TRBD2; v_call: TRBV10-3; clone_size: .; cdr3_aa: CAISGTSGNEQFF; cdr3_nt: TGTGCCATATCCGGGACTAGCGGTAATGAGCAGTTCTTC
j_call: TRBJ1-2; d_call: .; v_call: TRBV29-1; clone_size: .; cdr3_aa: CSVQATNYGYTF; cdr3_nt: TGCAGCGTCCAGGCAACTAACTATGGCTACACCTTC
j_call: TRBJ2-6; d_call: TRBD1; v_call: TRBV5-1; clone_size: .; cdr3_aa: CASSLTGGEAGANVLTF; cdr3_nt: TGCGCCAGCAGCCTGACAGGGGGCGAAGCTGGGGCCAACGTCCTGACTTTC
j_call: TRBJ2-2; d_call: .; v_call: TRBV2; clone_size: .; cdr3_aa: CASSEAQGSTGELFF; cdr3_nt: TGTGCCAGCAGTGAAGCACAGGGAAGCACCGGGGAGCTGTTTTTT
j_call: TRBJ1-3; d_call: .; v_call: TRBV7-6; clone_size: .; cdr3_aa: CASSYQGSSGNTIYF; cdr3_nt: TGTGCCAGCAGCTACCAGGGTAGCTCTGGAAACACCATATATTTT
j_call: TRBJ2-2; d_call: .; v_call: TRBV14; clone_size: once; cdr3_aa: CASSQYWGSTNTGELFF; cdr3_nt: TGTGCCAGCAGCCAATACTGGGGCAGTACGAACACCGGGGAGCTGTTTTTT
j_call: TRBJ2-7; d_call: TRBD2; v_call: TRBV27; clone_size: .; cdr3_aa: CASSPGGSEASGRGPIPSFVQYF; cdr3_nt: TGTGCCAGCAGCCCCGGGGGGTCCGAGGCTAGCGGGAGAGGCCCCATCCCATCCTTTGTGCAGTACTTC
j_call: TRBJ2-1; d_call: TRBD2; v_call: TRBV9; clone_size: .; cdr3_aa: CASSGSGRDEQFF; cdr3_nt: TGTGCCAGCAGCGGTAGCGGGAGGGATGAGCAGTTCTTC
j_call: TRBJ1-2; d_call: .; v_call: TRBV6-6; clone_size: .; cdr3_aa: CASRGRSGNYGYTF; cdr3_nt: TGTGCCAGCAGGGGCAGGTCGGGAAACTATGGCTACACCTTC
j_call: TRBJ2-5; d_call: .; v_call: TRBV20-1; clone_size: .; cdr3_aa: CSATEQETQYF; cdr3_nt: TGCAGTGCTACTGAGCAAGAGACCCAGTACTTC
j_call: TRBJ2-7; d_call: .; v_call: TRBV7-9; clone_size: .; cdr3_aa: CASSLGTAYEQYF; cdr3_nt: TGTGCCAGCAGCTTGGGGACTGCCTACGAGCAGTACTTC
j_call: TRBJ2-7; d_call: .; v_call: TRBV7-2; clone_size: .; cdr3_aa: CASSLAPPTPEQYF; cdr3_nt: TGTGCCAGCAGCTTAGCGCCACCCACCCCCGAGCAGTACTTC
j_call: TRBJ2-7; d_call: .; v_call: TRBV18; clone_size: .; cdr3_aa: CASSPTPPPGQGEQYF; cdr3_nt: TGTGCCAGCTCACCGACCCCACCGCCAGGCCAGGGCGAGCAGTACTTC
j_call: TRBJ1-4; d_call: TRBD1; v_call: TRBV11-3; clone_size: .; cdr3_aa: CATIRDSEKLFF; cdr3_nt: TGTGCCACAATCCGGGACAGTGAAAAACTGTTTTTT
j_call: TRBJ1-2; d_call: .; v_call: TRBV29-1; clone_size: .; cdr3_aa: CSVGGDYGYTF; cdr3_nt: TGCAGCGTTGGAGGGGACTATGGCTACACCTTC
j_call: TRBJ2-5; d_call: .; v_call: TRBV2; clone_size: .; cdr3_aa: CASSDGYGTTRETQYF; cdr3_nt: TGTGCCAGCAGTGATGGCTATGGGACAACCAGAGAGACCCAGTACTTC
j_call: TRBJ1-2; d_call: .; v_call: TRBV19; clone_size: .; cdr3_aa: CASSIPTGFYGYTF; cdr3_nt: TGTGCCAGTAGTATACCCACAGGATTCTATGGCTACACCTTC
j_call: TRBJ1-2; d_call: .; v_call: TRBV14; clone_size: .; cdr3_aa: CASSQGGGDGYTF; cdr3_nt: TGTGCCAGCAGCCAAGGAGGAGGGGACGGCTACACCTTC
j_call: TRBJ2-5; d_call: TRBD2; v_call: TRBV19; clone_size: .; cdr3_aa: CASSQTGTKTQYF; cdr3_nt: TGTGCCAGTAGTCAGACCGGGACTAAGACCCAGTACTTC
j_call: TRBJ2-5; d_call: .; v_call: TRBV5-4; clone_size: .; cdr3_aa: CASSLGRGIGQETQYF; cdr3_nt: TGTGCCAGCAGCTTGGGCCGGGGTATAGGGCAAGAGACCCAGTACTTC
j_call: TRBJ2-3; d_call: .; v_call: TRBV5-1; clone_size: .; cdr3_aa: CASSFRPESTDTQYF; cdr3_nt: TGCGCCAGCAGCTTCCGTCCGGAAAGCACAGATACGCAGTATTTT
j_call: TRBJ2-3; d_call: .; v_call: TRBV5-1; clone_size: .; cdr3_aa: CASSFSAATDTQYF; cdr3_nt: TGCGCCAGCAGCTTCTCCGCTGCCACAGATACGCAGTATTTT
j_call: TRBJ1-1; d_call: .; v_call: TRBV27; clone_size: once; cdr3_aa: CASSSPAGAQAFF; cdr3_nt: TGTGCCAGCAGTTCCCCCGCAGGGGCTCAAGCTTTCTTT
j_call: TRBJ1-1; d_call: .; v_call: TRBV6-5; clone_size: .; cdr3_aa: CASSYDEMNTEAFF; cdr3_nt: TGTGCCAGCAGTTACGACGAGATGAACACTGAAGCTTTCTTT
j_call: TRBJ1-3; d_call: .; v_call: TRBV5-1; clone_size: .; cdr3_aa: CASSSTLIQGLGGNTIYF; cdr3_nt: TGCGCCAGCAGCTCAACATTAATACAGGGTCTGGGTGGAAACACCATATATTTT
j_call: TRBJ2-1; d_call: TRBD2; v_call: TRBV9; clone_size: .; cdr3_aa: CASSGLAGAGEQFF; cdr3_nt: TGTGCCAGCAGCGGACTAGCGGGAGCAGGTGAGCAGTTCTTC
j_call: TRBJ2-7; d_call: .; v_call: TRBV18; clone_size: few; cdr3_aa: CASSLASFVNYEQYF; cdr3_nt: TGTGCCAGCTCACTAGCTTCGTTCGTAAACTACGAGCAGTACTTC
j_call: TRBJ1-1; d_call: .; v_call: TRBV7-2; clone_size: .; cdr3_aa: CASSFRQAQGRIEAFF; cdr3_nt: TGTGCCAGCAGCTTCCGGCAGGCCCAAGGGAGGATAGAAGCTTTCTTT